This TCR beta chain was recovered during a study of response to subunit inactivated influenza vaccine. TCRdb re-called the RT-PCR reads through MiXCR, storing one row per CDR3 protein. In the table there are around 250,000 distinct CDR3 sequences, over 9% of which are singletons. The CDR3 totals 17 residues. Germline V gene sequence: CDR1 MNHEY, CDR2 SVGEGT. The V gene end was trimmed by 6 bases and the J gene end by 0 bases; junction bases not matched to a gene: 5. The sample holds a few counts of this clonotype. The source was non-naive T cells sorted from PBMCs, collected less than 15 days before vaccination. The clonotype was recovered from a man over 45 who received an inactivated influenza vaccine. This chain links TRBV6-2 or TRBV6-3 with TRBJ2-6, with 10 bases identical to TRBD2. The CDR3 coding sequence is TGTGCCAGCAGCGGAGCGGGAGGGATCTCTGGGGCCAACGTCCTGACTTTC. Residues: CASSGAGGISGANVLTF.